This passage covers 4 T cell receptor beta chains from one sample sequenced in a study of beta chain features in type 1 diabetes. The study's findings and limits: Moderate but significant shortening of TCRB CDR3s was recorded in all four CD4+ subsets from Type 1 diabetes patients.

The antigens for these receptors are not known. Reverse transcribing all isolated RNA meant expressed TCRB transcripts were sequenced. Using immunoSEQ multiplex PCR, the repertoire was profiled, and TCRdb retains in-frame clones only, with some absent. The sample includes 600,000 or so clones, roughly an eighth of them seen just once. What was sequenced was naive CD4+ T cells from blood. Source of these receptors: a man aged 30 to 45 with type 1 diabetes.

The rearrangement joins TRBV15 to TRBJ2-7; D is uncertain. This CDR3 is built from 11 residues. CDR1 is LNHNV, CDR2 YYDKDF, per germline (reference sequence). V shed 0 bases and J shed 9 bases, with 6 bases lying between them. The CDR3 is CATSRDSGQYF. The CDR3 DNA is TGTGCCACCAGCAGAGACTCGGGGCAGTACTTC. Together with reference TRBV15 and TRBJ2-7, the CDR3 gives the full variable domain: DAMVIQNPRYQVTQFGKPVTLSCSQTLNHNVMYWYQQKSSQAPKLLFHYYDKDFNNEADTPDNFQSRRPNTSFCFLDIRSPGLGDTAMYLCATSRDSGQYFGPGTRLTVT.

The V call is TRBV29-1, the J call TRBJ1-1; D is uncertain. The CDR3 is made up of 10 amino acids. Germline values: CDR1 SQVTM, CDR2 ANQGSEA. Trimming removed 7 bases from V and 3 bases from J, with 6 bases in between. CDR3 loop: CSAQDTEAFF. CDR3 nucleotide sequence: TGCAGCGCCCAAGACACTGAAGCTTTCTTT.

This clone was seen a handful of times. This chain uses TRBV27 with TRBJ2-3; D is perhaps TRBD1 (5 bases). V shed 6 bases and J shed 2 bases, with 12 bases lying between them. Germline assignment: CDR1 MNHEY and CDR2 SMNVEV (reference sequence). The CDR3 runs 14 residues. The CDR3 DNA reads TGTGCCAGCAGGAACAGGTTTACCACAGATACGCAGTATTTT. Residues: CASRNRFTTDTQYF.

The chain carries TRBV7-9 and TRBJ1-5; 9 nucleotides align to TRBD1. The CDR3 totals 15 residues. V lost 7 bases and J lost 5; bases outside the gene matches: 9. Germline lookup yields CDR1 SEHNR and CDR2 FQNEAQ (reference sequence). The CDR3 sequence is CASTNGQGLDQPQHF. The DNA for the CDR3 is TGTGCCAGCACCAATGGACAGGGGTTGGATCAGCCCCAGCATTTT. Using reference TRBV7-9 and TRBJ1-5 for the parts outside the CDR3, the full variable domain is DTGVSQNPRHKITKRGQNVTFRCDPISEHNRLYWYRQTLGQGPEFLTYFQNEAQLEKSRLLSDRFSAERPKGSFSTLEIQRTEQGDSAMYLCASTNGQGLDQPQHFGDGTRLSIL.